The 32 T cell receptor beta chains in this list originate from one sample, sequenced in a study of T-cell memory formation after mild COVID-19. TCRdb reanalysed the 5' RACE reads using MiXCR and keeps one entry per CDR3 protein. The sample yields 350,000 to 500,000 distinct CDR3 sequences, around 20% seen once. The sample was PBMCs or a T cell subset sorted from them (not recorded which). The source of these receptors is an adult woman who had mild COVID-19 (a few samples of this study predate the infection). Cell type and time point are not known.

This clonotype was counted between two and nine times. The chain uses TRBV7-2 and TRBJ2-3, with D unclear. V was pared by 1 base and J by 4 bases, with 12 bases between. The CDR3 covers 15 residues. CDR1 SGHTA and CDR2 FQGNSA come from the germline V gene. The DNA of the CDR3 is TGTGCCAGCAGCTTAGTCGGCTATGGGGCAGATACGCAGTATTTT. Translation gives CASSLVGYGADTQYF.

The chain employs TRBV9 and TRBJ2-3; no reliable D call. CDR3 size: 15 residues. Per germline, CDR1 SGDLS and CDR2 YYNGEE. V lost 0 bases to trimming and J lost 3 bases, with 11 bases between them. CDR3 DNA sequence: TGTGCCAGCAGCGTAGTAAGCCAGAGGACAGATACGCAGTATTTT. Its translation: CASSVVSQRTDTQYF.

Ten or more counts support this clonotype. The rearrangement links TRBV20-1 to TRBJ2-3, with TRBD2 matching over 8 bases. Germline CDR1 reads DFQATT; CDR2 reads SNEGSKA (reference sequence). This CDR3 comprises 13 residues. Germline trimming cut 2 bases from V and 6 bases from J; bases unmatched to any gene: 4. The CDR3 is CSARSPSGDTQYF. Written as DNA, the CDR3 is TGCAGTGCTAGAAGTCCTAGCGGGGATACGCAGTATTTT.

This clonotype has a handful of counts. CDR3 region: CSARGSGTDTQYF. CDR3 coding DNA: TGCAGTGCTAGGGGCAGCGGCACAGATACGCAGTATTTT. This chain uses TRBV20-1 with TRBJ2-3, with no clear D. CDR1 and CDR2 (germline): DFQATT, SNEGSKA (reference sequence). The CDR3 loop spans 13 amino acids. V was trimmed by 3 bases and J by 1 base, leaving 8 bases between them.

The chain has TRBV4-3 and TRBJ2-1; 7 bases align to TRBD2. Germline V gene sequence: CDR1 LGHNA, CDR2 YSLEER. This CDR3 region has 18 residues. V gave up 5 bases and J gave up 3 bases; unmatched junction bases: 16. The CDR3 coding sequence is TGCGCCAGCAGCAAAACTACCTTAGCGGGCTCCAGCTACAATGAGCAGTTCTTC. It translates to CASSKTTLAGSSYNEQFF.

This clonotype has a handful of counts. V gene TRBV7-8 combines with J gene TRBJ1-1; 9 bases are a match to TRBD1. CDR1 is SGHVS and CDR2 is FQNEAQ in the germline V gene. The J segment lost 11 bases and the V segment lost 5 bases, leaving 6 bases of the junction unmatched. The length of the CDR3 is 12 residues. CDR3 nucleotide sequence: TGTGCCAGCAGCGCGGACAGGGGATTCGCTTTCTTT. It specifies CASSADRGFAFF.

The sample holds a few counts of this clonotype. The chain joins TRBV28 to TRBJ2-7; 11 nucleotides align to TRBD1. The CDR3 spans 15 residues. V shed 4 bases, J shed 7 bases, and the junction held 9 bases outside the gene matches. The V gene's germline CDR1 is MDHEN and CDR2 SYDVKM. For the CDR3, the DNA is TGTGCCAGCAGTTCATCCGGGACAGGGGGGCGTGAGCAGTACTTC. Amino acid sequence: CASSSSGTGGREQYF. The whole variable domain, remainder taken from reference TRBV28 and TRBJ2-7, is DVKVTQSSRYLVKRTGEKVFLECVQDMDHENMFWYRQDPGLGLRLIYFSYDVKMKEKGDIPEGYSVSREKKERFSLILESASTNQTSMYLCASSSSGTGGREQYFGPGTRLTVT.

J is TRBJ2-1 and V is TRBV19; TRBD1 agrees at 7 bases. CDR1 is LNHDA, CDR2 SQIVND, per germline (reference sequence). After removal of 6 bases from V and 0 bases from J, the junction contained 5 bases not matched to a gene. The CDR3 is 15 residues long. CDR3 sequence: CASRDRASSYNEQFF. CDR3 sequence (DNA): TGTGCCAGTAGAGACAGGGCTAGCTCCTACAATGAGCAGTTCTTC. Using reference TRBV19 and TRBJ2-1 for the parts outside the CDR3, the full variable domain is DGGITQSPKYLFRKEGQNVTLSCEQNLNHDAMYWYRQDPGQGLRLIYYSQIVNDFQKGDIAEGYSVSREKKESFPLTVTSAQKNPTAFYLCASRDRASSYNEQFFGPGTRLTVL.

The genes are TRBV20-1 and TRBJ2-7; perhaps TRBD2 as D (6 bases). Trimming removed 1 base from V and 1 base from J, with 29 bases in between. Germline CDR1 reads DFQATT; CDR2 reads SNEGSKA (reference sequence). CDR3 size: 20 residues. The CDR3 here is CSARARTWGVRSPASYEQYF. In DNA form, the CDR3 reads TGCAGTGCTAGAGCCCGCACTTGGGGGGTGAGGTCCCCCGCTTCCTACGAGCAGTACTTC.

This chain links TRBV12-3 or TRBV12-4 with TRBJ2-7, with a possible D match to TRBD2 (6 bases). V was pared by 6 bases and J by 2 bases, with 11 bases between. The CDR3 contains 13 residues. Here the CDR3 reads CASRLSGAYEQYF. Written as DNA, the CDR3 is TGTGCCAGCAGGTTATCGGGGGCCTACGAGCAGTACTTC.

The V and J genes are TRBV12-3 or TRBV12-4 and TRBJ2-7, with D possibly matching TRBD2 (5 bases). The CDR3 runs 13 residues. The V end lost 5 bases, the J end lost 5 bases, and 13 bases lay between the germline ends. The CDR3 spells CASSRGRPDEQYF. CDR3 in DNA: TGTGCCAGCAGTCGGGGTCGGCCGGACGAGCAGTACTTC.

A few counts support this clonotype. The V call is TRBV6-4, the J call TRBJ2-1; maybe TRBD1 (7 bases). CDR1 is MRHNA and CDR2 is SNTAGT in the germline V gene. V was cut by 2 bases and J by 4 bases, with 15 bases left in between. This CDR3 comprises 16 residues. CDR3 nucleotide sequence: TGTGCCAGCAGTGACCAGGGCGGGACAGCGTACAATGAGCAGTTCTTC. It translates to CASSDQGGTAYNEQFF.

As for this clonotype: At one of its ends the junction is not consistent with the germline gene, which may arise from a read error. V gene TRBV7-7 combines with J gene TRBJ2-4; 8 bases are shared with TRBD1. This CDR3 has 18 residues. Germline V gene sequence: CDR1 SSHAT, CDR2 FNYEAQ (reference sequence). As DNA, the CDR3 is TGTGCTAGCAGCTATCCGGGACAGGAGAGCTTAGCCAAAAACATTCAGTACTTC. Translated, it gives CASSYPGQESLAKNIQYF. The variable domain in full, completed from reference TRBV7-7 and TRBJ2-4, reads GAGVSQSPRYKVTKRGQDVTLRCDPISSHATLYWYQQALGQGPEFLTYFNYEAQPDKSGLPSDRFSAERPEGSISTLTIQRTEQRDSAMYRCASSYPGQESLAKNIQYFGAGTRLSVL.

This clonotype was seen many times. The rearrangement links TRBV12-3 or TRBV12-4 to TRBJ2-7; D is tentatively TRBD1 or TRBD2 (5 bases each). Between the trimmed V and J ends, which lost 3 bases and 1 base, there was a span of 10 bases. CDR3 size: 14 residues. As DNA, the CDR3 is TGTGCCAGCAGTTTCCGGGACGGATCCTACGAGCAGTACTTC. This sequence encodes CASSFRDGSYEQYF.

There are a few counts of this clonotype. V and J are TRBV29-1 and TRBJ2-5; possibly TRBD2 for D (6 bases). Trimming took off 4 bases at V and 2 bases at J, with 14 bases between the two ends. The CDR3 totals 14 residues. Germline values: CDR1 SQVTM, CDR2 ANQGSEA. The CDR3 DNA reads as TGCAGCGTTGTACGAGGGACTCGTCAAGAGACCCAGTACTTC. Its protein is CSVVRGTRQETQYF.

This clonotype was found a few times. V gene TRBV19 combines with J gene TRBJ2-7; D might be TRBD1 or TRBD2, each matching 6 bases. There are 13 residues in the CDR3. The germline V gene has CDR1 LNHDA and CDR2 SQIVND (reference sequence). V shed 3 bases and J shed 3 bases, with 9 bases lying between them. This CDR3 is CASSIGGRYEQYF. The CDR3 DNA is TGTGCCAGTAGTATTGGGGGGCGCTACGAGCAGTACTTC.

The chain recombines TRBV29-1 with TRBJ1-2; D is perhaps TRBD1 (6 bases). The CDR3 runs 15 residues. Trimming took 1 base from V and 4 from J, leaving 16 bases between them. Per germline, CDR1 SQVTM and CDR2 ANQGSEA. The CDR3 coding sequence is TGCAGCGTTGAAGGGTACAGGGCCACCACCTATGGCTACACCTTC. This gives the protein CSVEGYRATTYGYTF.

The V and J genes are TRBV4-1 and TRBJ1-2; TRBD1 agrees at 7 bases. The germline CDR1 and CDR2 sequences are MGHRA and YSYEKL. With V trimmed by 4 bases and J by 8 bases, 13 bases remained unmatched. CDR3 length: 15 amino acids. The CDR3 loop is CASSLTSNRGEGYTF. For the CDR3, the DNA is TGCGCCAGCAGCCTAACGTCAAACAGGGGAGAAGGCTACACCTTC.

The genes are TRBV12-3 or TRBV12-4 and TRBJ2-3; possible D gene TRBD2, 5 bases. V lost 8 bases, J lost 2 bases, and 11 bases lay in between. The CDR3 has 13 amino acids. The CDR3 DNA follows: TGTGCCAGCGGCCGGGGTTTCACAGATACGCAGTATTTT. Amino acids: CASGRGFTDTQYF.

The V and J genes are TRBV7-2 and TRBJ2-3; D possibly corresponds to TRBD2 (5 bases). The V gene lost 3 bases and the J gene lost 2 bases, with 15 bases spanning the gap. Germline V lookup: CDR1 SGHTA, CDR2 FQGNSA. There are 16 residues in the CDR3. The CDR3 bases are TGTGCCAGCAGCTTGCTAGCAACCACCCCCACAGATACGCAGTATTTT. Translated: CASSLLATTPTDTQYF.

This clonotype occurred a few times. This chain's CDR3 is CASTPVGLYEQYF. DNA for the CDR3: TGTGCCAGCACCCCCGTCGGTTTGTACGAGCAGTACTTC. This sequence joins TRBV21-1 and TRBJ2-7; no check of the table's D call, TRBD1, against the DNA was made. TRBV21-1 is a pseudogene segment. The CDR3 is 13 amino acids.

V is TRBV3-1 and J is TRBJ2-1, with 7 bases that match TRBD2. The germline gives CDR1 LGHDT, CDR2 YNNKEL (reference sequence). The trim removed 4 bases at V and 9 bases at J, leaving 6 bases unmatched. This CDR3 contains 13 residues. This chain's CDR3 is CASSRGGVGEQFF. Here the CDR3 DNA reads TGTGCCAGCAGCCGGGGGGGAGTCGGTGAGCAGTTCTTC.

The chain carries TRBV25-1 and TRBJ2-2; D may match TRBD1 or TRBD2 (6 bases each). V shed 6 bases and J shed 1 base, with 9 bases lying between them. The CDR3 length is 14 residues. Germline CDR1 and CDR2: MGHDK and SYGVNS. The CDR3: CASREGVNTGELFF. CDR3 in DNA: TGTGCCAGCAGGGAGGGGGTGAACACCGGGGAGCTGTTTTTT.

V is TRBV7-9 and J is TRBJ1-2; tentatively, D is TRBD1 (5 bases). Germline V gene lookup returns CDR1 SEHNR and CDR2 FQNEAQ (reference sequence). Trimming stripped 2 bases from V and 2 bases from J, with 15 bases between. CDR3 length equals 16 residues. The DNA of the CDR3 is TGTGCCAGCAGCTTAAACCGACAGAGCCTAAACTATGGCTACACCTTC. Encoded protein: CASSLNRQSLNYGYTF.

The chain combines TRBV20-1 with TRBJ2-6, with no clear D. V was pared by 4 bases and J by 0 bases, with 1 base between. The CDR3 spans 12 residues. Germline V CDR1 and CDR2: DFQATT, SNEGSKA (reference sequence). The CDR3 DNA reads TGCAGTGCTATCTCTGGGGCCAACGTCCTGACTTTC. Amino acid sequence: CSAISGANVLTF.

This clonotype was seen repeatedly, ten times or more. The chain employs TRBV11-2 and TRBJ2-7, with D unclear. With 5 bases removed from V and 2 bases from J, the gap between germline ends came to 16 bases. The CDR3 consists of 15 residues. Germline lookup yields CDR1 SGHAT and CDR2 FQNNGV. This chain's CDR3 is CASSVPFRQAYEQYF. CDR3 coding DNA: TGTGCCAGCAGCGTCCCGTTTCGACAAGCCTACGAGCAGTACTTC.

This clonotype was seen a handful of times. This chain connects TRBV5-6 to TRBJ1-2; tentative D call: TRBD1 (5 bases). Deletions cut 2 bases from V and 0 bases from J, with 8 bases between. The V gene's germline CDR1 is SGHDT and CDR2 YYEEEE. The CDR3 spans 14 residues. CDR3 sequence reads: CASSLQATNYGYTF. The DNA of the CDR3 is TGTGCCAGCAGCTTACAGGCGACTAACTATGGCTACACCTTC.

V is TRBV7-9 and J is TRBJ2-5; the D gene could be TRBD1 or TRBD2 (7 bases each). V was clipped by 5 bases and J by 4 bases, with 14 bases between them. Germline loops: CDR1 SEHNR, CDR2 FQNEAQ (reference sequence). CDR3 size: 14 residues. As DNA, the CDR3 is TGTGCCAGCAGCCCAGTCAGGGGGGGAGAGACCCAGTACTTC. Translated, it gives CASSPVRGGETQYF.

The sample holds a few counts of this clonotype. The chain couples TRBV12-3 or TRBV12-4 to TRBJ1-4, with a tentative D call TRBD1 (5 bases). With 5 bases removed from V and 2 bases from J, the gap between germline ends came to 15 bases. This CDR3 is 16 amino acids long. The CDR3 DNA reads TGTGCCAGCAGTCCCGGTAAGGGACGTACTAATGAAAAACTGTTTTTT. Translation gives CASSPGKGRTNEKLFF.

This rearrangement joins TRBV27 to TRBJ2-5; D might be TRBD1 or TRBD2, each matching 5 bases. CDR1 is MNHEY and CDR2 is SMNVEV in the germline V gene (reference sequence). The CDR3 extends over 16 amino acids. V was pared by 5 bases and J by 1 base, with 17 bases between. CDR3 in amino acids: CASSISAGTSQETQYF. The CDR3 coding sequence is TGTGCCAGCAGTATCAGCGCCGGGACCAGCCAAGAGACCCAGTACTTC.

In this sample, this clonotype turned up a few times. CDR3 bases: TGCAGTGCTCCCCATAGCGGGAGTTGGTACGAGCAGTACTTC. This codes for CSAPHSGSWYEQYF. The chain employs TRBV20-1 and TRBJ2-7, with 9 nucleotides matching TRBD2. The V segment lost 5 bases and the J segment 4 bases; nucleotides outside the gene matches: 9. Germline V gene lookup returns CDR1 DFQATT and CDR2 SNEGSKA (reference sequence). The CDR3 runs to 14 residues.

The rearrangement uses TRBV6-1 and TRBJ1-5; unclear D gene. Trimming shortened V by 6 bases and J by 4 bases, and 10 bases separated the two germline ends. Germline lookup yields CDR1 MNHNS and CDR2 SASEGT. This CDR3 is built from 13 residues. This CDR3 is CASSPRENQPQHF. CDR3 DNA: TGTGCCAGCAGCCCCCGTGAAAATCAGCCCCAGCATTTT.